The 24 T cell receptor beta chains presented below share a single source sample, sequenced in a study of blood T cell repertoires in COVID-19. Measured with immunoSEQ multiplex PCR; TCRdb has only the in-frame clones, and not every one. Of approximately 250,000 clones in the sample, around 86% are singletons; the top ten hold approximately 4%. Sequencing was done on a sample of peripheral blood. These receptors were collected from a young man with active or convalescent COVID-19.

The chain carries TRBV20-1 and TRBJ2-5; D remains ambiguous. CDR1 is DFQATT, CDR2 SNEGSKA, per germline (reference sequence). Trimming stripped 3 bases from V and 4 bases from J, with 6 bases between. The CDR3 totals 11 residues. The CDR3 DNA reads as TGCAGTGCTAGTAGCTTAGAGACCCAGTACTTC. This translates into CSASSLETQYF.

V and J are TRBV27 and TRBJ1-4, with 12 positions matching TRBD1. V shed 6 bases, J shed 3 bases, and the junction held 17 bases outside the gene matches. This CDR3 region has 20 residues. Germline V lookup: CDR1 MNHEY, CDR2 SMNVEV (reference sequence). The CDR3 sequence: CASRRTVWDRGLRANEKLFF. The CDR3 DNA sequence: TGTGCCAGCAGGAGGACCGTATGGGACAGGGGGCTTCGAGCTAATGAAAAACTGTTTTTT. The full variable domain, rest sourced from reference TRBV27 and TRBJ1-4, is EAQVTQNPRYLITVTGKKLTVTCSQNMNHEYMSWYRQDPGLGLRQIYYSMNVEVTDKGDVPEGYKVSRKEKRNFPLILESPSPNQTSLYFCASRRTVWDRGLRANEKLFFGSGTQLSVL.

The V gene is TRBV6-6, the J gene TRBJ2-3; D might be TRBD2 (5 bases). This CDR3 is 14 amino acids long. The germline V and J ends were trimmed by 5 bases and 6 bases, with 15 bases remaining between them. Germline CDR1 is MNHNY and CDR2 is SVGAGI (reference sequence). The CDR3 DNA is TGTGCCAGCAGTCTGAGCGGACTCACGGATACGCAGTATTTT. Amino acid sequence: CASSLSGLTDTQYF.

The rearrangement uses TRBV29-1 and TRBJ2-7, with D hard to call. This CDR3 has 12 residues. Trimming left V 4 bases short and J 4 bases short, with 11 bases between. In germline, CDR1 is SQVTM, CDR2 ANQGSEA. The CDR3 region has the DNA TGCAGCGTTGGGAGCAGCAGATACGAGCAGTACTTC. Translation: CSVGSSRYEQYF.

The CDR3 spells CASSTGQGTNEKLFF. The CDR3, as DNA: TGTGCCAGCAGCACCGGACAGGGAACTAATGAAAAACTGTTTTTT. The rearrangement uses TRBV3-1 (or the pseudogene TRBV3-2) and TRBJ1-4, with TRBD1 matching over 8 bases. Germline loops: CDR1 LGHDT, CDR2 YNNKEL (reference sequence). This CDR3 has 15 residues. Losses at the gene ends were 5 bases for V and 1 base for J; bases not matched to a gene: 3.

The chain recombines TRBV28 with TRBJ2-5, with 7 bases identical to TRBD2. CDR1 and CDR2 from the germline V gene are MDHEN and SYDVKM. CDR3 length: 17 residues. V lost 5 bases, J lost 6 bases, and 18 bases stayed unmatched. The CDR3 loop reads CASSRHLERGHVKTQYF. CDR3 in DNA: TGTGCCAGCAGTCGTCATTTGGAGCGGGGTCACGTTAAGACCCAGTACTTC.

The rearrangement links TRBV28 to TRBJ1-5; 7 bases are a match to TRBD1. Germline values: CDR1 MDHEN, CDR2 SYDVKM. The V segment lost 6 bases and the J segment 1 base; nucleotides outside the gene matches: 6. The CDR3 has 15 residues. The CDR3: CASRIIQGSNQPQHF. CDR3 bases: TGTGCCAGCAGGATAATACAGGGGAGCAATCAGCCCCAGCATTTT.

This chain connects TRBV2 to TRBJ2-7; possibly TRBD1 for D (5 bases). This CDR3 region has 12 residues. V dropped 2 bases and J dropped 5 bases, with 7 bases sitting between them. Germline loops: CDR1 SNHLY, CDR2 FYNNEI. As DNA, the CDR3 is TGTGCCAGCAGTGAAATGGACAACGAGCAGTACTTC. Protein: CASSEMDNEQYF.

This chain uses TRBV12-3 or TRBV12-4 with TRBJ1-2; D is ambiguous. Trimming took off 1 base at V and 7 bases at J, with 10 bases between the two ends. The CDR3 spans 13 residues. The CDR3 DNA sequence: TGTGCCAGCAGTTTAGACAACGCTAGTGGCTACACCTTC. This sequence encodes CASSLDNASGYTF.

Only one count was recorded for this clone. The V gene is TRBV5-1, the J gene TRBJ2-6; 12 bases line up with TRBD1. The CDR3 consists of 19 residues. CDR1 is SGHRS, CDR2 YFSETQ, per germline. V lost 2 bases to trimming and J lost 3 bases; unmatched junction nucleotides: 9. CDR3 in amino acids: CASSLTGTGGYNGANVLTF. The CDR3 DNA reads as TGCGCCAGCAGCTTAACCGGGACAGGGGGCTATAATGGGGCCAACGTCCTGACTTTC.

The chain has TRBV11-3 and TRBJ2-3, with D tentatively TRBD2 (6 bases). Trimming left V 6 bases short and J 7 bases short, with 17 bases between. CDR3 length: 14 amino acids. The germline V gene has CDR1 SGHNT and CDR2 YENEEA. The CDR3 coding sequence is TGTGCCAGCAGGTTCCGGGACTGGCCCCATACGCAGTATTTT. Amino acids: CASRFRDWPHTQYF.

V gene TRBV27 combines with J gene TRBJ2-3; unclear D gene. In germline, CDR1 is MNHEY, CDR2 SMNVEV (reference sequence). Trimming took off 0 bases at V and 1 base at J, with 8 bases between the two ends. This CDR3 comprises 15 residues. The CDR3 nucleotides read TGTGCCAGCAGTTTATCGTTCGGAGGCACAGATACGCAGTATTTT. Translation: CASSLSFGGTDTQYF.

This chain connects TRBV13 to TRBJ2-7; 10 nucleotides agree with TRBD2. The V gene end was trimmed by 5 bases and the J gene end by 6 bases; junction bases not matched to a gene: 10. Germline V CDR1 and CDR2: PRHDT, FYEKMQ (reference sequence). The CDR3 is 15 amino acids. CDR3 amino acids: CASSALAGGSSEQYF. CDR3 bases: TGTGCCAGCAGCGCCTTAGCGGGAGGTTCTAGCGAGCAGTACTTC.

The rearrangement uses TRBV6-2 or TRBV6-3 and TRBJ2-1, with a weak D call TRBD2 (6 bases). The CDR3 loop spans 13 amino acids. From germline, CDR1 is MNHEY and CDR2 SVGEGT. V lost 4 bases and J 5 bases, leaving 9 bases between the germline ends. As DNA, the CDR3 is TGTGCCAGCAGTTGGGACTTTCACAATGAGCAGTTCTTC. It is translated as CASSWDFHNEQFF.

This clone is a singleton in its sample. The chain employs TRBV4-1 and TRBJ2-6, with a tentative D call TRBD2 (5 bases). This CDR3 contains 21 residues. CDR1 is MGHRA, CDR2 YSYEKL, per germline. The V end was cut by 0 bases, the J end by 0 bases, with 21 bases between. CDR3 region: CASSQEGVGGQVGSGANVLTF. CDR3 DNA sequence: TGCGCCAGCAGCCAAGAAGGCGTAGGCGGGCAGGTGGGCTCTGGGGCCAACGTCCTGACTTTC.

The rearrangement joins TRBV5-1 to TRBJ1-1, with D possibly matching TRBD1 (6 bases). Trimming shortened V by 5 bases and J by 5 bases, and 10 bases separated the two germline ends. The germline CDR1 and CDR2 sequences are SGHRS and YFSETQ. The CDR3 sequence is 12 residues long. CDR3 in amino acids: CASRQGGTEAFF. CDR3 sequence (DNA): TGCGCCAGCAGACAGGGTGGGACTGAAGCTTTCTTT.

This CDR3 reads CASSWGGARKSNTEAFF. The CDR3 nucleotides read TGTGCCAGCAGCTGGGGAGGGGCCAGGAAGTCAAACACTGAAGCTTTCTTT. The rearrangement uses TRBV5-4 and TRBJ1-1; D may be TRBD1 (5 bases). The CDR3 runs to 17 residues. The germline gives CDR1 SGHNT, CDR2 YYREEE (reference sequence). Trimming pared 3 bases from V and 2 bases from J, leaving 20 bases between.

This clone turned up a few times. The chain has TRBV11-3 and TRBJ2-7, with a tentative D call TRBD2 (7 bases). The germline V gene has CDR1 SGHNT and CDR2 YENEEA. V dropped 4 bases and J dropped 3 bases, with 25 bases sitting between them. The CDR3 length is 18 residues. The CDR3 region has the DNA TGTGCCAGCAGCTCAAGGGGGGTAGCGGGCCCCCTTATCTACGAGCAGTACTTC. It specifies CASSSRGVAGPLIYEQYF.

Written as DNA, the CDR3 is TGTGCCAGCAGCGCATACAGGGTGGGCAACACTGAAGCTTTCTTT. Its translation is CASSAYRVGNTEAFF. The chain recombines TRBV7-9 with TRBJ1-1; TRBD1 might be the D (6 bases). The CDR3 runs to 15 residues. Between the trimmed V and J ends, which lost 5 bases and 2 bases, there was a span of 15 bases. Per the germline V gene, CDR1 is SEHNR and CDR2 is FQNEAQ (reference sequence).

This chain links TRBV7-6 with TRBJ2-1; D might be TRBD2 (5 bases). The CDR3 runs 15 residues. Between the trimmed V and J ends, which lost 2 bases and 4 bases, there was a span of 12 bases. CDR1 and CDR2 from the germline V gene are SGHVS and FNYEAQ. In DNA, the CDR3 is TGTGCCAGCAGCTTAAATTCGGGGTTATACAATGAGCAGTTCTTC. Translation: CASSLNSGLYNEQFF.

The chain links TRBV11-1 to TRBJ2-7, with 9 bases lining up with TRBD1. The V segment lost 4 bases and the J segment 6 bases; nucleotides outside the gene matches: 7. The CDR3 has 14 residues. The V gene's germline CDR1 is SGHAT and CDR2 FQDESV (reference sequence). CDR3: CASSYPGTGFEQYF. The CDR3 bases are TGTGCCAGCAGCTACCCCGGGACAGGGTTCGAGCAGTACTTC.

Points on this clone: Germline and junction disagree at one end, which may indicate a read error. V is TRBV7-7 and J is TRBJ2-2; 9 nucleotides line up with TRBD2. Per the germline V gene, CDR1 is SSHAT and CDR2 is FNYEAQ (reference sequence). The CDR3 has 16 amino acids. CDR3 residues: CASSLALAGVSGELFF. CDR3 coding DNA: TGTGCTAGCAGCTTAGCGTTAGCGGGAGTCTCCGGGGAGCTGTTTTTT. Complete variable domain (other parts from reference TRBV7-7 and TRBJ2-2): GAGVSQSPRYKVTKRGQDVTLRCDPISSHATLYWYQQALGQGPEFLTYFNYEAQPDKSGLPSDRFSAERPEGSISTLTIQRTEQRDSAMYRCASSLALAGVSGELFFGEGSRLTVL.

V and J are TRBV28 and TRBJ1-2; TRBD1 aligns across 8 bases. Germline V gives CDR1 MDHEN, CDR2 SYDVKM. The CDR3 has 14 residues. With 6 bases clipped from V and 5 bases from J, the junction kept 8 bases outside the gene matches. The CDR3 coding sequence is TGTGCCAGCAGAAGACAGGGGTATCGGTATGGCTACACCTTC. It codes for CASRRQGYRYGYTF.

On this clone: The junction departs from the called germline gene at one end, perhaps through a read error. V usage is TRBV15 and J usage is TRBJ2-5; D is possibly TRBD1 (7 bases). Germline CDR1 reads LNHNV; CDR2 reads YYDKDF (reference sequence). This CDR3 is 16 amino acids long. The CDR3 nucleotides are TGTGCCACCAGCAGAGCGGCAGGGGGGACCCAAGGGACCCAGTACTTC. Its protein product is CATSRAAGGTQGTQYF. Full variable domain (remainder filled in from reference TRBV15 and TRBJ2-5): DAMVIQNPRYQVTQFGKPVTLSCSQTLNHNVMYWYQQKSSQAPKLLFHYYDKDFNNEADTPDNFQSRRPNTSFCFLDIRSPGLGDTAMYLCATSRAAGGTQGTQYFGPGTRLLVL.